Each of the 28 T cell receptor beta chains below was sequenced from the same sample in a study of T-cell memory formation after mild COVID-19. TCRdb fed the 5' RACE reads into MiXCR, producing one record per CDR3 protein. The repertoire includes approximately 300,000 distinct CDR3 sequences, 8% to 9% of them detected once, and less than 25% sits in the top ten. Sequenced input: PBMCs or a T cell subset sorted from them (not recorded which). All receptors derive from a man in his late teens or twenties who had mild COVID-19 (a few samples of this study predate the infection). Cell type and time point are not known.

V is TRBV15 and J is TRBJ2-2; TRBD2 matches at 7 bases. V shed 4 bases and J 4 bases; nucleotides not matched to a gene: 15. Germline CDR1 LNHNV, CDR2 YYDKDF (reference sequence). The CDR3 is made up of 18 amino acids. CDR3 in amino acids: CATSTRPGGNEGTGELFF. The CDR3 bases are TGTGCCACCAGCACTCGGCCCGGGGGGAACGAAGGCACCGGGGAGCTGTTTTTT.

The chain carries TRBV7-8 and TRBJ2-7; the D gene is possibly TRBD2 (5 bases). The CDR3 length is 11 residues. The ends were cut back, 5 bases at V and 5 bases at J, with 7 bases in the middle. CDR1 is SGHVS and CDR2 is FQNEAQ in the germline V gene. The CDR3 coding sequence is TGTGCCAGCAGCCGGGGAGACGAGCAGTACGTC. Translating gives CASSRGDEQYV.

The chain carries TRBV20-1 and TRBJ2-6, with D possibly matching TRBD1 (6 bases). V was cut by 5 bases and J by 0 bases, with 11 bases left in between. The CDR3 length is 15 residues. The germline V gene encodes CDR1 DFQATT and CDR2 SNEGSKA (reference sequence). The CDR3 here is CSAPQGDSGANVLTF. DNA for the CDR3: TGCAGTGCTCCACAGGGCGACTCTGGGGCCAACGTCCTGACTTTC.

The V gene is TRBV4-1, the J gene TRBJ1-1; D uncertain. V was clipped by 1 base and J by 3 bases, with 12 bases between them. This CDR3 has 15 residues. Germline lookup yields CDR1 MGHRA and CDR2 YSYEKL. The DNA of the CDR3 is TGCGCCAGCAGCCAAGTGGGAGGGTCTTACACTGAAGCTTTCTTT. It encodes CASSQVGGSYTEAFF.

This clonotype was picked up a small number of times. The DNA of the CDR3 is TGTGCCAGCAGGATCCGGGACGGCCCAGGAGTGGATGGCTACACCTTC. Translation gives CASRIRDGPGVDGYTF. V usage is TRBV6-5 and J usage is TRBJ1-2; possibly TRBD1 for D (5 bases). The germline V gene encodes CDR1 MNHEY and CDR2 SVGAGI. The CDR3 is 16 amino acids. The V and J ends lost 6 bases and 6 bases respectively, with 23 bases between them.

This clonotype was observed many times. The chain employs TRBV20-1 and TRBJ2-7; D may be TRBD1 or TRBD2 (6 bases each). The germline V gene has CDR1 DFQATT and CDR2 SNEGSKA (reference sequence). The CDR3 is 12 residues long. Trimming pared 8 bases from V and 3 bases from J, leaving 14 bases between. This CDR3 reads CSLSGGHYEQYF. CDR3 nucleotide sequence: TGCAGTCTGTCCGGGGGCCACTACGAGCAGTACTTC.

The table lists this clonotype with a few counts. The chain couples TRBV18 to TRBJ2-2; D may be TRBD1 or TRBD2 (6 bases each). This CDR3 is built from 18 residues. Per the germline V gene, CDR1 is KGHSH and CDR2 is LQKENI. V lost 0 bases and J lost 6, with 20 bases in between. CDR3 protein: CASSPPFLGGGRAGELFF. The CDR3 coding sequence is TGTGCCAGCTCACCACCTTTCTTAGGGGGAGGAAGAGCCGGGGAGCTGTTTTTT.

This clonotype was counted ten times or more. The CDR3 DNA sequence: TGTGCCAGCAATCCGAGCGGGGGATCCCAAGAGACCCAGTACTTC. Translating gives CASNPSGGSQETQYF. V usage is TRBV12-3 or TRBV12-4 and J usage is TRBJ2-5; TRBD2 aligns across 8 bases. CDR3 length: 15 residues. Unmatched junction bases numbered 8, after V lost 7 bases and J lost 1 base.

At least ten counts were recorded for this clonotype. The chain carries TRBV29-1 and TRBJ1-5; D remains unclear. The CDR3 loop spans 13 amino acids. Trimming stripped 3 bases from V and 5 bases from J, with 11 bases between. Germline CDR1 SQVTM, CDR2 ANQGSEA. The CDR3 loop reads CSVEEVPDQPQHF. DNA of the CDR3: TGCAGCGTTGAGGAGGTCCCGGATCAGCCCCAGCATTTT.

This clonotype has more than one count but fewer than ten. The chain recombines TRBV3-1 with TRBJ2-2, with a weak D call TRBD1 (6 bases). Germline V gene lookup returns CDR1 LGHDT and CDR2 YNNKEL (reference sequence). The CDR3 consists of 12 residues. Trimming left V 7 bases short and J 7 bases short, with 10 bases between. In nucleotides, the CDR3 is TGTGCCAGCAACCCAGGGGTCGGGGAGCTGTTTTTT. The encoded protein is CASNPGVGELFF.

The chain recombines TRBV6-5 with TRBJ1-6; TRBD1 matches at 8 bases. This CDR3 comprises 16 residues. Germline assignment: CDR1 MNHEY and CDR2 SVGAGI. Germline trimming cut 8 bases from V and 0 bases from J; bases unmatched to any gene: 6. CDR3 bases: TGTGCCAGCGGATACAGGGGGAGCTCCTATAATTCACCCCTCCACTTT. As protein: CASGYRGSSYNSPLHF.

Only a few counts were recorded for this clonotype. CDR3 bases: TGTGCCACCGGGACAGGGGGCGCGAACACCATATATTTT. This encodes CATGTGGANTIYF. This chain connects TRBV6-5 to TRBJ1-3, with TRBD1 matching over 12 bases. The CDR3 contains 13 residues. Trimming took 10 bases from V and 7 from J; bases not matched to a gene: 5. CDR1 and CDR2 from the germline V gene are MNHEY and SVGAGI.

The chain couples TRBV10-3 to TRBJ2-5, with D perhaps TRBD1 (6 bases). With 10 bases removed from V and 1 base from J, the gap between germline ends came to 10 bases. Germline V lookup: CDR1 ENHRY, CDR2 SYGVKD. This CDR3 spans 12 amino acids. The CDR3 DNA follows: TGTGCCACCGCGGACAGCCAAGAGACCCAGTACTTC. This sequence encodes CATADSQETQYF.

This clonotype has a handful of counts. This sequence joins TRBV20-1 and TRBJ2-6, with D hard to call. Trimming shortened V by 3 bases and J by 4 bases, and 7 bases separated the two germline ends. The CDR3 is 13 amino acids. In germline, CDR1 is DFQATT, CDR2 SNEGSKA (reference sequence). The CDR3: CSASEAGANVLTF. As DNA, the CDR3 is TGCAGTGCTAGTGAAGCCGGGGCCAACGTCCTGACTTTC.

This clonotype was detected ten times or more. The chain uses TRBV7-9 and TRBJ1-6, with a possible D match to TRBD1 (5 bases). V was cut by 5 bases and J by 13 bases, with 12 bases left in between. Germline CDR1 reads SEHNR; CDR2 reads FQNEAQ (reference sequence). The CDR3 covers 12 residues. CDR3 coding DNA: TGTGCCAGCAGCCGGGACTTTGCGCCCCTCCACTTT. It is translated as CASSRDFAPLHF. Based on the CDR3 plus reference TRBV7-9 and TRBJ1-6, the full variable domain is DTGVSQNPRHKITKRGQNVTFRCDPISEHNRLYWYRQTLGQGPEFLTYFQNEAQLEKSRLLSDRFSAERPKGSFSTLEIQRTEQGDSAMYLCASSRDFAPLHFGNGTRLTVT.

This CDR3 reads CASSWGVSSYEQYV. The CDR3 DNA is TGTGCCAGCAGCTGGGGCGTGAGCTCCTACGAGCAGTACGTC. The chain combines TRBV5-5 with TRBJ2-7, with D maybe TRBD1 (5 bases). This CDR3 comprises 14 residues. Trimming removed 3 bases at V and 0 bases at J, with 10 bases between. Germline lookup yields CDR1 SGHKS and CDR2 YYEKEE (reference sequence).

This clonotype showed up many times. The CDR3, as DNA: TGTGCCAGCAGGGCCGGGGGCGGACTCGTCTACAATGAGCAGTTCTTC. This codes for CASRAGGGLVYNEQFF. The chain employs TRBV12-3 or TRBV12-4 and TRBJ2-1; either TRBD1 or TRBD2 may fit D (6 bases each). Trimming took off 6 bases at V and 3 bases at J, with 18 bases between the two ends. The CDR3 has 16 residues.

This chain uses TRBV18 with TRBJ1-5; D not certain. V was clipped by 3 bases and J by 0 bases, with 15 bases between them. Germline V gene sequence: CDR1 KGHSH, CDR2 LQKENI. There are 17 residues in the CDR3. This CDR3 is CASSPVLTLNSNQPQHF. The CDR3 DNA reads as TGTGCCAGCTCACCCGTACTTACACTGAATAGCAATCAGCCCCAGCATTTT.

The chain is built from TRBV13 and TRBJ2-3; the match to TRBD1 covers 8 bases. The germline V gene has CDR1 PRHDT and CDR2 FYEKMQ (reference sequence). V lost 7 bases, J lost 5 bases, and 17 bases stayed unmatched. There are 17 residues in the CDR3. The CDR3 region is CASIPKGRGLLVDTQYF. DNA of the CDR3: TGTGCCAGCATCCCTAAAGGCAGGGGGCTGCTCGTAGATACGCAGTATTTT. The full variable domain, rest sourced from reference TRBV13 and TRBJ2-3, is AAGVIQSPRHLIKEKRETATLKCYPIPRHDTVYWYQQGPGQDPQFLISFYEKMQSDKGSIPDRFSAQQFSDYHSELNMSSLELGDSALYFCASIPKGRGLLVDTQYFGPGTRLTVL.

In its sample, this clonotype was seen a few times. The chain combines TRBV29-1 with TRBJ2-1, with D possibly called TRBD1 or TRBD2 (5 bases each). There are 14 residues in the CDR3. The germline V and J ends were trimmed by 4 bases and 6 bases, with 16 bases remaining between them. Germline V CDR1 and CDR2: SQVTM, ANQGSEA. CDR3 sequence: CSVVWQGGLNEQFF. The DNA for the CDR3 is TGCAGCGTTGTTTGGCAGGGCGGACTCAATGAGCAGTTCTTC.

At least ten counts were recorded for this clonotype. V gene TRBV7-2 combines with J gene TRBJ2-1; 13 bases map to TRBD2. Germline V gene data show CDR1 as SGHTA and CDR2 as FQGNSA. The CDR3 runs to 15 residues. Losses at the gene ends were 4 bases for V and 5 bases for J; bases not matched to a gene: 2. The CDR3 DNA reads as TGTGCCAGCAGCTGGGGACTAGCGGGGAACAATGAGCAGTTCTTC. It yields the protein CASSWGLAGNNEQFF.

With regard to this clonotype: This sequence may be a read error, since a much larger clone differs from it by one base. The rearrangement uses TRBV12-3 or TRBV12-4 and TRBJ2-2; D might be TRBD1 (5 bases). The CDR3 covers 14 residues. CDR3 nucleotides: TGTGACAGCAGTTCCAGGGTGAACACCGGGGAGCTGTTTTTT. It translates to CDSSSRVNTGELFF.

This clonotype appeared many times. V usage is TRBV25-1 and J usage is TRBJ1-2; 7 nucleotides agree with TRBD1. There are 13 residues in the CDR3. From germline, CDR1 is MGHDK and CDR2 SYGVNS. Losses at the gene ends were 6 bases for V and 8 bases for J; bases not matched to a gene: 9. The CDR3 is CASSPGTAAGYTF. The CDR3 nucleotides are TGTGCCAGCAGCCCGGGGACAGCTGCAGGCTACACCTTC.

The chain uses TRBV28 and TRBJ1-3; D is uncertain. Trimming cost V 8 bases and J 0 bases, with 11 bases left between them. Per germline, CDR1 MDHEN and CDR2 SYDVKM. The CDR3 has 14 amino acids. CDR3 loop: CASLGANSGNTIYF. Written as DNA, the CDR3 is TGTGCCAGCCTTGGAGCCAACTCTGGAAACACCATATATTTT. Combining the CDR3 with reference TRBV28 and TRBJ1-3 gives the whole variable domain DVKVTQSSRYLVKRTGEKVFLECVQDMDHENMFWYRQDPGLGLRLIYFSYDVKMKEKGDIPEGYSVSREKKERFSLILESASTNQTSMYLCASLGANSGNTIYFGEGSWLTVV.

This clonotype was recorded a few times. This chain connects TRBV20-1 to TRBJ2-7; 8 bases are a match to TRBD1. Trimming at V came to 3 bases and at J to 2 bases, leaving 6 bases not matched to a gene. In germline, CDR1 is DFQATT, CDR2 SNEGSKA (reference sequence). The CDR3 sequence is 14 residues long. The CDR3 is CSASQGAGTYEQYV. Written as DNA, the CDR3 is TGCAGTGCTAGCCAGGGGGCAGGAACCTACGAGCAGTACGTC.

This clonotype was seen more than once but under ten times. The chain is built from TRBV28 and TRBJ2-7; either TRBD1 or TRBD2 may fit D (5 bases each). V was shortened by 6 bases and J by 2 bases, with 11 bases between the two germline ends. Germline V gene sequence: CDR1 MDHEN, CDR2 SYDVKM. This CDR3 region has 13 residues. CDR3 in DNA: TGTGCCAGCAGAGAAACGGGGCCCTACGAGCAGTACTTC. Translation gives CASRETGPYEQYF. The full variable domain, with the rest looked up from reference TRBV28 and TRBJ2-7, is DVKVTQSSRYLVKRTGEKVFLECVQDMDHENMFWYRQDPGLGLRLIYFSYDVKMKEKGDIPEGYSVSREKKERFSLILESASTNQTSMYLCASRETGPYEQYFGPGTRLTVT.

Only a few counts were recorded for this clonotype. The chain has TRBV6-2 or TRBV6-3 and TRBJ1-2; D gene ambiguous. CDR1 is MNHEY, CDR2 SVGEGT, per germline. The CDR3 runs 11 residues. The V and J ends lost 2 bases and 7 bases respectively, with 5 bases between them. Here the CDR3 reads CASSYRVGYTF. The CDR3 region has the DNA TGTGCCAGCAGTTACAGAGTTGGCTACACCTTC.

The chain carries TRBV12-3 or TRBV12-4 and TRBJ1-6; TRBD1 matches at 10 bases. CDR3 length: 15 amino acids. J gave up 7 bases and V 4 bases, and 4 bases lay outside the gene matches. The CDR3 loop is CASSSGQGGNSPLHF. DNA for the CDR3: TGTGCCAGCAGTTCAGGACAGGGGGGAAATTCACCCCTCCACTTT.